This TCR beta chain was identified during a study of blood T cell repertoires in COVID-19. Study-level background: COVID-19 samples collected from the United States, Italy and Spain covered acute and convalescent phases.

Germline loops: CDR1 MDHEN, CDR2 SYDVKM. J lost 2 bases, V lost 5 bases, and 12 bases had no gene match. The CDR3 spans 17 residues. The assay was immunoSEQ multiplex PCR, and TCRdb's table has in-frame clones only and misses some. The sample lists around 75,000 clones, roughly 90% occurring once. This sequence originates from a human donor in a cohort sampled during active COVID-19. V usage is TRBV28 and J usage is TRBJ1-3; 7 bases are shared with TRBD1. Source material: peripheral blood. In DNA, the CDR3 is TGTGCCAGCAGTACTTTCCAGGGGGGTTGGGCTGGAAACACCATATATTTT. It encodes CASSTFQGGWAGNTIYF.